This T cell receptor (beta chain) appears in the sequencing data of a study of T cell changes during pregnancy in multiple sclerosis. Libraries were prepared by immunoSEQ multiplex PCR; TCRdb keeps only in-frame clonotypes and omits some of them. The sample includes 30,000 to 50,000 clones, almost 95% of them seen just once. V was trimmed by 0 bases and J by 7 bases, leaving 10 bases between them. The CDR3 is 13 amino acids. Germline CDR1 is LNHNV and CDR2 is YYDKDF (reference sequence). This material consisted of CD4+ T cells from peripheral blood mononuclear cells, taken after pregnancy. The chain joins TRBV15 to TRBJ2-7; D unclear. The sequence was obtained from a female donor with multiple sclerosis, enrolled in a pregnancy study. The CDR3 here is CATSRDFLGEQYF. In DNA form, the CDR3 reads TGTGCCACCAGCAGAGATTTCCTCGGGGAGCAGTACTTC.